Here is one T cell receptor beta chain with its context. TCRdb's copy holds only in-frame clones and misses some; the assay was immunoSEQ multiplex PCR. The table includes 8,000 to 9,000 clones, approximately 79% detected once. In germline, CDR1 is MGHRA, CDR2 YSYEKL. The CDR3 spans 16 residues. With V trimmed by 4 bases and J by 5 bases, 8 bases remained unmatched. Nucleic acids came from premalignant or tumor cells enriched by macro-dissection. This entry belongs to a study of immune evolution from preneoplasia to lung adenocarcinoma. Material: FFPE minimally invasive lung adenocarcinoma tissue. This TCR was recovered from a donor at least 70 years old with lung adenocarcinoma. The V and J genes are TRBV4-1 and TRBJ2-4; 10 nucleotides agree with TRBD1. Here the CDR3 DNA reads TGCGCCAGCAGCCGTGGGACAGGGGAGTCACAAAACATTCAGTACTTC. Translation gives CASSRGTGESQNIQYF.